These T cell receptor beta chains were read from a single sample in a study of T cells after yellow fever vaccination. TCRdb redid the calling of the 5' RACE reads with MiXCR, one entry per CDR3 protein. The sample includes 300,000 to 450,000 distinct CDR3 sequences, under 7.5% of them seen just once. The sequencing here drew on PBMCs, taken 5 days after the yellow fever booster vaccination. These TCRs come from a man aged 25-45 years who received the YFV17D yellow fever vaccine. Each CDR3 is given with its conserved first and last residue. A D gene is named only where the DNA matches it firmly. Clone size is not always given. Where it is, it says once, few, many or a class for expanded clones.

cdr3_aa	cdr3_nt	clone_size	d_call	j_call	v_call
CASSRQVSNQPQHF	TGTGCCAGCAGCAGGCAGGTCAGCAATCAGCCCCAGCATTTT	few	NA	TRBJ1-5	TRBV2
CASRTISRGEYF	TGTGCCAGCCGGACTATTTCGCGCGGGGAATACTTC	few	NA	TRBJ2-7	TRBV11-2
CAWSVRGPSEQFF	TGTGCCTGGAGTGTAAGAGGACCGAGCGAGCAGTTCTTC	NA	NA	TRBJ2-1	TRBV30
CASSIRTSGNEQFF	TGTGCCAGTAGTATCAGGACTAGCGGCAATGAGCAGTTCTTC	many	TRBD2	TRBJ2-1	TRBV19
CASFSGRIGETQYF	TGTGCCAGCTTCAGCGGGAGGATTGGAGAGACCCAGTACTTC	few	TRBD2	TRBJ2-5	TRBV18
CSARDASAYEQYF	TGCAGTGCTAGAGACGCTAGCGCTTACGAGCAGTACTTC	few	NA	TRBJ2-7	TRBV20-1
CASSPAAGGTGQYF	TGTGCCAGTAGCCCGGCGGCGGGAGGTACCGGGCAGTACTTC	few	TRBD2	TRBJ2-7	TRBV19
CSAPPRAYGYTF	TGCAGTGCCCCCCCGCGGGCCTATGGCTACACCTTC	NA	NA	TRBJ1-2	TRBV20-1
CASSLAGIETQYF	TGTGCCAGCAGCTTAGCGGGGATCGAGACCCAGTACTTC	few	NA	TRBJ2-5	TRBV7-9
CASSDINRGHQPQHF	TGTGCCAGCAGTGACATTAACAGGGGGCATCAGCCCCAGCATTTT	few	TRBD1	TRBJ1-5	TRBV6-1
CASSVNRGGHYNEQFF	TGTGCCAGCAGCGTAAACAGGGGAGGGCACTACAATGAGCAGTTCTTC	NA	NA	TRBJ2-1	TRBV9
CASSLLQASYEQYF	TGTGCCAGCAGCTTGCTACAGGCGTCCTACGAGCAGTACTTC	few	NA	TRBJ2-7	TRBV5-6
CSAGASRVGETQYF	TGCAGTGCGGGGGCGTCGAGGGTAGGGGAGACCCAGTACTTC	few	NA	TRBJ2-5	TRBV20-1
CASSQGRQGGYGYTF	TGCGCCAGCAGCCAAGGGCGGCAGGGTGGTTATGGCTACACCTTC	few	NA	TRBJ1-2	TRBV4-3
CASLSLNTEAFF	TGTGCCAGCCTCTCATTGAACACTGAAGCTTTCTTT	few	NA	TRBJ1-1	TRBV28
CASKLGYGPSYGYTF	TGTGCCAGCAAATTGGGTTACGGCCCTTCCTATGGCTACACCTTC	NA	NA	TRBJ1-2	TRBV7-2
CASSPRPGDEQYF	TGTGCCAGCTCACCACGCCCTGGGGACGAGCAGTACTTC	NA	NA	TRBJ2-7	TRBV18
CASSRPQGGGEKPFF	TGTGCCAGCAGTAGGCCCCAGGGCGGGGGCGAAAAACCGTTTTTT	NA	NA	TRBJ1-4	TRBV28